The 9 T cell receptor beta chains below come from one sample, sequenced in a study of monozygotic twins with inflammatory bowel disease. For each CDR3 protein, TCRdb gives one entry from its re-call of the 5' RACE reads, without DNA. This sample contains about 150,000 distinct CDR3 sequences. Sequenced: blood. Receptor source: a human donor with ulcerative colitis or Crohn's disease, or a healthy co-twin of an affected twin (not recorded which).

The chain employs TRBV20-1 and TRBJ1-5; TCRdb lists TRBD1, though no DNA is available to test this call. CDR1 and CDR2 (germline): DFQATT, SNEGSKA (reference sequence). The CDR3 has 16 amino acids. The CDR3 sequence is CSARDSRGPRGQPQHF.

The V and J genes are TRBV28 and TRBJ2-7; TCRdb names TRBD1, which stays unverified in the absence of DNA. This CDR3 contains 15 residues. Germline loops: CDR1 MDHEN, CDR2 SYDVKM. The CDR3 spells CASNELDRATYEQYF.

The chain has TRBV5-1 and TRBJ2-7; TCRdb selects TRBD1, and the lack of DNA leaves this call unchecked. The CDR3 has 16 amino acids. Germline CDR1 is SGHRS and CDR2 is YFSETQ. Here the CDR3 reads CASSSTGGFGSGEQYF.

V and J are TRBV5-1 and TRBJ2-1. The CDR3 has 16 residues. Germline V gene data show CDR1 as SGHRS and CDR2 as YFSETQ. The chain's CDR3 is CASSLVSSGSYNEQFF.

This chain's CDR3 is CASSRDRTRLGYYNEQFF. The rearrangement joins TRBV7-3 to TRBJ2-1; TCRdb reports TRBD1, a call that lacks DNA to check it against. This CDR3 has 18 residues. The germline CDR1 and CDR2 sequences are SGHTA and FQGTGA.

The chain is built from TRBV20-1 and TRBJ1-1; checking the TCRdb D call of TRBD1 is not possible without DNA. The CDR3 is 14 amino acids. The germline gives CDR1 DFQATT, CDR2 SNEGSKA (reference sequence). CDR3 sequence reads: CSAARGQANTEAFF.

This chain connects TRBV10-3 to TRBJ2-3. CDR1 and CDR2 from the germline V gene are ENHRY and SYGVKD. The CDR3 loop spans 14 amino acids. CDR3: CAISESTSTDTQYF.

This chain connects TRBV7-8 to TRBJ2-1; TCRdb's D call of TRBD1 is untestable without DNA. This CDR3 comprises 15 residues. Looked up from germline, CDR1 is SGHVS and CDR2 is FQNEAQ. The CDR3 sequence: CASSLDRLAVDEQFF.

The chain carries TRBV6-2 or TRBV6-3 and TRBJ2-7; TCRdb gives TRBD2 as the D gene, but with no DNA this cannot be confirmed. This CDR3 is built from 17 residues. The germline CDR1 and CDR2 sequences are MNHEY and SVGEGT. CDR3 sequence: CASSYSNTGTSGNEQYF.